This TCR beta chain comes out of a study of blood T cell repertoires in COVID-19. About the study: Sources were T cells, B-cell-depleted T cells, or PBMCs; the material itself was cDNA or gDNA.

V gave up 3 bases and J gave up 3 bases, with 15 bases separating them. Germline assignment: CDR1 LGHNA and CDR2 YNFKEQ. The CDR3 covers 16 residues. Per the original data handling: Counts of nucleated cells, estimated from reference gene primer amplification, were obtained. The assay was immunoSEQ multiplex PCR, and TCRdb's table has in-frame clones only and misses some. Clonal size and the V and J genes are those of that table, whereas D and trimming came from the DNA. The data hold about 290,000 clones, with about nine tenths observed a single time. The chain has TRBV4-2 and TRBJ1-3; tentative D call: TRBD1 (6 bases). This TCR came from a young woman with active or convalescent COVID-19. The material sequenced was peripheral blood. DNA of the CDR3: TGTGCCAGCAGCCATTCAACAGGGAGCCGTGGAAACACCATATATTTT. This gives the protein CASSHSTGSRGNTIYF.